Sequencing of this T cell receptor beta chain was carried out in a study of blood T cell repertoires in COVID-19. The assay was immunoSEQ multiplex PCR, and TCRdb's table has in-frame clones only and misses some. In the table there are just over 25,000 clones, around 90% of which are singletons. Deletions cut 1 base from V and 8 bases from J, with 12 bases between. CDR1 is SGHNT and CDR2 is YYREEE in the germline V gene (reference sequence). There are 13 residues in the CDR3. This rearrangement joins TRBV5-4 to TRBJ1-2; maybe TRBD1 (6 bases). Sequencing was performed on peripheral blood. The source of this sequence is a man in his 70s with acute or convalescent COVID-19. The DNA of the CDR3 is TGTGCCAGCAGCTTGCCAGGGGAAGAGGGCTACACCTTC. Translated, it gives CASSLPGEEGYTF.